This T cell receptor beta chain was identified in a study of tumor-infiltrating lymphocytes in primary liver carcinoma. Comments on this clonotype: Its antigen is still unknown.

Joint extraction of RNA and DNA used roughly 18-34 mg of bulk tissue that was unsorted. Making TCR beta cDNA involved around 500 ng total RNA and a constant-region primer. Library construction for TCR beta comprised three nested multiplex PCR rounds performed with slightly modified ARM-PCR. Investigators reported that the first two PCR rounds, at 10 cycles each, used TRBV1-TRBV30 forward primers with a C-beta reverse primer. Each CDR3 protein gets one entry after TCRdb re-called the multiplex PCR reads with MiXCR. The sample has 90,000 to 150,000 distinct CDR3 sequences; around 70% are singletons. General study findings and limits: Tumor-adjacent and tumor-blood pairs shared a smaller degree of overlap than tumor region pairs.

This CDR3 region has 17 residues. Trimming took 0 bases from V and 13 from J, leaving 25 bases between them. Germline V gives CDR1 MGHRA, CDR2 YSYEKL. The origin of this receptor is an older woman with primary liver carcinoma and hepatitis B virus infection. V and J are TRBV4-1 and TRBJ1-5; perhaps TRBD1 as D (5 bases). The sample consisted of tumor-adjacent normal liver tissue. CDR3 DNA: TGCGCCAGCAGCCAAGATCGCCCACAGGTTACCAATCAACCTCAGCATTTT. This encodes CASSQDRPQVTNQPQHF.